The rows below give T cell receptor beta chains drawn from one sample of a study of T cells in Graves' hyperthyroidism and ophthalmopathy. TCRdb re-analysed the multiplex PCR reads in MiXCR, keeping a single row per CDR3 protein. The profile shows under 400,000 distinct CDR3 sequences, approximately 13% of them singletons. The specimen was blood. These receptors came from a woman aged 18-29 years with Graves' hyperthyroidism. CDR3s include the opening cysteine and the closing phenylalanine or tryptophan. The D gene is left open where the match is weak. Rows may omit the clone size; those that give it use once, few, many or a size class.

j_gene	v_gene	d_gene	abundance	CDR3aa	CDR3nt
TRBJ2-5	TRBV12-3/TRBV12-4	TRBD2	few	CASKLAGVETQYF	TGTGCCAGCAAACTAGCGGGAGTCGAGACCCAGTACTTC
TRBJ1-6	TRBV20-1	TRBD1	few	CSARDGTGDYNSPLHF	TGCAGTGCTAGAGATGGGACAGGGGACTATAATTCACCCCTCCACTTT
TRBJ1-5	TRBV4-1	.	many	CASSQLRSNQPQHF	TGCGCCAGCAGCCAGCTTCGGAGCAATCAGCCCCAGCATTTT
TRBJ2-1	TRBV10-3	.	many	CAISDVKGLYNEQFF	TGTGCCATCAGTGACGTGAAGGGTCTCTACAATGAGCAGTTCTTC
TRBJ2-7	TRBV2	TRBD2	once	CASMGLTEQYF	TGTGCCAGCATGGGACTAACGGAGCAGTACTTC
TRBJ2-1	TRBV4-2	.	many	CASSQGFVQFF	TGTGCCAGCAGCCAAGGGTTCGTGCAGTTCTTC
TRBJ2-3	TRBV12-3/TRBV12-4	.	many	CASSPRVGVGPDTQYF	TGTGCCAGCAGTCCCCGGGTCGGCGTGGGTCCAGATACGCAGTATTTT
TRBJ1-5	TRBV18	TRBD1	many	CASSPTGGSNQPQHF	TGTGCCAGCTCACCTACAGGGGGTAGCAATCAGCCCCAGCATTTT
TRBJ2-2	TRBV28	.	many	CASRRGAGTGELFF	TGTGCCAGCAGGCGAGGGGCCGGGACCGGGGAGCTGTTTTTT
TRBJ2-7	TRBV19	.	.	CASSIGEGAYEQYF	TGTGCCAGTAGTATCGGAGAGGGGGCCTACGAGCAGTACTTC
TRBJ1-6	TRBV9	.	many	CASSLSALNSPLHF	TGTGCCAGCAGCCTCTCGGCTCTAAATTCACCCCTCCACTTT
TRBJ2-7	TRBV18	.	many	CASQSGTGPYEQYF	TGTGCCAGCCAATCTGGGACCGGCCCCTACGAGCAGTACTTC
TRBJ2-1	TRBV20-1	.	many	CSADYAGSSYNEQFF	TGCAGTGCTGATTACGCGGGCAGCTCCTACAATGAGCAGTTCTTC
TRBJ2-1	TRBV13	.	many	CASSTKGGSNEQFF	TGTGCCAGCAGCACTAAAGGGGGAAGCAATGAGCAGTTCTTC
TRBJ1-4	TRBV2	.	few	CASSRGINEKLFF	TGTGCCAGTAGTCGGGGGATTAATGAAAAACTGTTTTTT
TRBJ2-1	TRBV9	.	.	CASSVSQVFYNEQFF	TGTGCCAGCAGCGTATCGCAAGTATTCTACAATGAGCAGTTCTTC